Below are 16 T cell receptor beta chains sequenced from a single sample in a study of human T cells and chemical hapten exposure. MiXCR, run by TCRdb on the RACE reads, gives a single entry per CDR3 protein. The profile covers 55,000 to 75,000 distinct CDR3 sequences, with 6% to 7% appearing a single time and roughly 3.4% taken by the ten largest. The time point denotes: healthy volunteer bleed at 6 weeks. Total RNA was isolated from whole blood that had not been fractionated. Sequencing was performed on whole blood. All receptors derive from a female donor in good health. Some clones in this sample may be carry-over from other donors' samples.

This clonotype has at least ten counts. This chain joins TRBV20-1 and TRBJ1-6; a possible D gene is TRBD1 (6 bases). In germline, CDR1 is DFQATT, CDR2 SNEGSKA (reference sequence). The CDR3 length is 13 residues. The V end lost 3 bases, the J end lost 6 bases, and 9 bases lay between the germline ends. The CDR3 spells CSAREDSNSPLHF. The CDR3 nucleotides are TGCAGTGCTAGGGAGGACAGTAATTCACCCCTCCACTTT.

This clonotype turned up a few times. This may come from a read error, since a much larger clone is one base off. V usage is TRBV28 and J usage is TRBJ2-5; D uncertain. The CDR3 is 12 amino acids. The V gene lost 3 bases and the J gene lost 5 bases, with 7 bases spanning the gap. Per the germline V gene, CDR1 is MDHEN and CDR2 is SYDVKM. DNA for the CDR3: TGTGCCAGCAGTTTCGGGTGCGAGACCCAGTACTTC. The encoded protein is CASSFGCETQYF.

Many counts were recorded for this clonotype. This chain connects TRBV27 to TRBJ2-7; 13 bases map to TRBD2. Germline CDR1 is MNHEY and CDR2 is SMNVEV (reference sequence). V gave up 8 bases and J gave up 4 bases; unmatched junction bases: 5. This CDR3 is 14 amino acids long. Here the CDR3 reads CASWTSGRFYEQYF. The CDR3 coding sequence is TGTGCCAGCTGGACTAGCGGGAGATTTTACGAGCAGTACTTC.

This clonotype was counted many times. Here the CDR3 DNA reads TGCAGCGTTTGCACTAGCTACGAGCAGTACTTC. Protein sequence: CSVCTSYEQYF. This chain links TRBV29-1 with TRBJ2-7; D is possibly TRBD2 (5 bases). Trimming stripped 5 bases from V and 3 bases from J, with 8 bases between. In germline, CDR1 is SQVTM, CDR2 ANQGSEA. The CDR3 has 11 residues.

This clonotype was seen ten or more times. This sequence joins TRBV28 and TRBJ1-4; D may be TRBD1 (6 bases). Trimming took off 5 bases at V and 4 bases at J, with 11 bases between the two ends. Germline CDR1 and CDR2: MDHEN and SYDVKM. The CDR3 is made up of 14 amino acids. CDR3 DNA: TGTGCCAGCAGTCCAGGGACATTTAATGAAAAACTGTTTTTT. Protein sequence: CASSPGTFNEKLFF.

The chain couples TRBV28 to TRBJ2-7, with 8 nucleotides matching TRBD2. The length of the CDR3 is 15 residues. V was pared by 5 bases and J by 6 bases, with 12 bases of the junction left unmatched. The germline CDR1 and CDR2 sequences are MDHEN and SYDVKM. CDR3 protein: CASSPEAGEHREQYF. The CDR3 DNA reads TGTGCCAGCAGTCCAGAAGCGGGAGAGCATCGCGAGCAGTACTTC.

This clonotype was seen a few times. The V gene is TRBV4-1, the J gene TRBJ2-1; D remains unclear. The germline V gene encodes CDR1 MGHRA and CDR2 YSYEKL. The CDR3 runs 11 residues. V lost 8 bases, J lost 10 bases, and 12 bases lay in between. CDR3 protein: CASGTGREQFF. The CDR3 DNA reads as TGCGCCAGCGGAACTGGCAGAGAGCAGTTCTTC.

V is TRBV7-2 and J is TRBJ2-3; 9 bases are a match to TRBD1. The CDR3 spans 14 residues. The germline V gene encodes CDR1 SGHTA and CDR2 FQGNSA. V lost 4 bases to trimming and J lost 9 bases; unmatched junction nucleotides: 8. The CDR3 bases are TGTGCCAGCAGCTGGACAGGGGAAGACGGCACGCAGTATTTT. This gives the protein CASSWTGEDGTQYF.

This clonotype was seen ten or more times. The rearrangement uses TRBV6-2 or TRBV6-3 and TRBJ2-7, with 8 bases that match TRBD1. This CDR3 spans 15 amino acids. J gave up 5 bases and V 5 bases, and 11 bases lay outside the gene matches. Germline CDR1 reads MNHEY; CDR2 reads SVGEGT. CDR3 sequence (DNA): TGTGCCAGCAGTACCGCCCAAGGACAGGGTAACGAGCAGTACTTC. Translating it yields CASSTAQGQGNEQYF.

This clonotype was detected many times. As DNA, the CDR3 is TGTGCCAGCAGTATACAGGGGGGGTATGAGCAGTTCTTC. It is translated as CASSIQGGYEQFF. The chain couples TRBV3-1 to TRBJ2-1, with a possible D match to TRBD1 (8 bases). Germline-derived CDR1 and CDR2 are LGHDT and YNNKEL (reference sequence). The CDR3 has 13 residues. V was trimmed by 6 bases and J by 8 bases, leaving 14 bases between them.

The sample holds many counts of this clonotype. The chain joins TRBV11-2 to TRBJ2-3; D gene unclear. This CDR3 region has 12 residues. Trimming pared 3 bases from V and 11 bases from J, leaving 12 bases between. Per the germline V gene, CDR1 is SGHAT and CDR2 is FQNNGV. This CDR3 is CASSLVSPRQYF. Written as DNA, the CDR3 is TGTGCCAGCAGCTTGGTCTCTCCCCGGCAGTATTTT.

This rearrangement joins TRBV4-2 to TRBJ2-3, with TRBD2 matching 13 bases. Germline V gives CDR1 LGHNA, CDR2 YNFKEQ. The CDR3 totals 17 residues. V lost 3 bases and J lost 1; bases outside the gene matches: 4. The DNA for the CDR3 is TGTGCCAGCAGCCATCAACTAGCGGGAGGGGGCACAGATACGCAGTATTTT. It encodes CASSHQLAGGGTDTQYF.

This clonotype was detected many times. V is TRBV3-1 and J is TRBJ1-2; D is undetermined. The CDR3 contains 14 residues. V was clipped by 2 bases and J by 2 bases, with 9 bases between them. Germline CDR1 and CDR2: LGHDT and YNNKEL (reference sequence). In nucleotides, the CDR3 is TGTGCCAGCAGCCAACCGACGGGAAACTATGGCTACACCTTC. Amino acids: CASSQPTGNYGYTF.

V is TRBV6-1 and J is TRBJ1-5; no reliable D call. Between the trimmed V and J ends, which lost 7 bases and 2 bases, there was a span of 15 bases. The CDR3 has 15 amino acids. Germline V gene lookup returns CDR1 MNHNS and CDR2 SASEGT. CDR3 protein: CASILSAARNQPQHF. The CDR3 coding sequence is TGTGCCAGCATCCTTTCGGCGGCCCGCAATCAGCCCCAGCATTTT.

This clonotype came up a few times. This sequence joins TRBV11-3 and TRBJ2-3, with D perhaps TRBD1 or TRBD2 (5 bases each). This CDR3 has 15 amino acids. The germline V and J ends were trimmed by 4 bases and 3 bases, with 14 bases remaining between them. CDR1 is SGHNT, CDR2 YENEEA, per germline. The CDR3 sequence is CASSYGGDGTDTQYF. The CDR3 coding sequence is TGTGCCAGCAGCTATGGGGGAGATGGAACAGATACGCAGTATTTT.

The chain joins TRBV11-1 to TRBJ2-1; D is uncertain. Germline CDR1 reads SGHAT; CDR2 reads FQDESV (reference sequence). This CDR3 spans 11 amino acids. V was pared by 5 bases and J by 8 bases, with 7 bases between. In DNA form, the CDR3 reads TGTGCCAGCAGCCTTGTGTATGAGCAGTTCTTC. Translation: CASSLVYEQFF. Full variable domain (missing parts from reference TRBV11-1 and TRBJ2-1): EAEVAQSPRYKITEKSQAVAFWCDPISGHATLYWYRQILGQGPELLVQFQDESVVDDSQLPKDRFSAERLKGVDSTLKIQPAELGDSAMYLCASSLVYEQFFGPGTRLTVL.